Each of the 14 T cell receptor beta chains below was sequenced from the same sample in a study of blood T cell repertoires in COVID-19. The assay was immunoSEQ multiplex PCR, and TCRdb's table has in-frame clones only and misses some. The sample shows 250,000 or so clones, roughly 81% of them seen only once. The sample taken for sequencing was peripheral blood. Source of these receptors: a man over 45 with acute or convalescent COVID-19.

The rearrangement links TRBV28 to TRBJ2-7; no clear D gene. This CDR3 has 13 amino acids. The V end was cut by 5 bases, the J end by 5 bases, with 13 bases between. The V gene's germline CDR1 is MDHEN and CDR2 SYDVKM. The CDR3 protein is CASSLQGRDEQYF. The DNA of the CDR3 is TGTGCCAGCAGTCTACAAGGCCGGGACGAGCAGTACTTC.

The chain uses TRBV6-4 and TRBJ2-3; D is perhaps TRBD1 (6 bases). CDR1 and CDR2 from the germline V gene are MRHNA and SNTAGT. V gave up 2 bases and J gave up 2 bases, with 20 bases separating them. The CDR3 runs to 18 residues. The CDR3 bases are TGTGCCAGCAGTGACCAGGGGATGGGGAGCCCACACACAGATACGCAGTATTTT. Translated: CASSDQGMGSPHTDTQYF.

The V and J genes are TRBV28 and TRBJ1-2, with TRBD1 as a possible D gene (5 bases). CDR3 length: 13 residues. V lost 5 bases to trimming and J lost 8 bases, with 15 bases between them. Looked up from germline, CDR1 is MDHEN and CDR2 is SYDVKM. CDR3 loop: CASSPQGPRGYTF. CDR3 bases: TGTGCCAGCAGTCCCCAGGGTCCTCGAGGCTACACCTTC.

The chain is built from TRBV19 and TRBJ2-7, with 14 bases identical to TRBD2. The CDR3 is made up of 20 amino acids. The trim removed 1 base at V and 2 bases at J, leaving 13 bases unmatched. Per germline, CDR1 LNHDA and CDR2 SQIVND (reference sequence). CDR3 sequence: CASSIGGPGLAGDLPYEQYF. CDR3 coding DNA: TGTGCCAGTAGTATAGGAGGACCGGGACTAGCGGGAGACCTTCCCTACGAGCAGTACTTC.

This clone has only one observation. The gene calls are TRBV5-1 and TRBJ2-2, with TRBD1 matching over 9 bases. There are 17 residues in the CDR3. The V gene's germline CDR1 is SGHRS and CDR2 YFSETQ. V lost 0 bases, J lost 4 bases, and 7 bases stayed unmatched. The CDR3 nucleotides are TGCGCCAGCAGCTTGGCCCCGGGACAGGGTGGCACCGGGGAGCTGTTTTTT. Translating gives CASSLAPGQGGTGELFF. The full variable domain, in which reference TRBV5-1 and TRBJ2-2 provide the parts outside the CDR3, is KAGVTQTPRYLIKTRGQQVTLSCSPISGHRSVSWYQQTPGQGLQFLFEYFSETQRNKGNFPGRFSGRQFSNSRSEMNVSTLELGDSALYLCASSLAPGQGGTGELFFGEGSRLTVL.

This chain links TRBV29-1 with TRBJ2-1; 9 bases map to TRBD1. Losses at the gene ends were 6 bases for V and 6 bases for J; bases not matched to a gene: 3. This CDR3 has 12 amino acids. Germline assignment: CDR1 SQVTM and CDR2 ANQGSEA. The CDR3 DNA follows: TGCAGCGTACCGACAGGGGGCAATGAGCAGTTCTTC. Protein product: CSVPTGGNEQFF.

The chain joins TRBV18 to TRBJ1-1; the match to TRBD1 covers 7 bases. Per germline, CDR1 KGHSH and CDR2 LQKENI. The CDR3 contains 15 residues. V was pared by 3 bases and J by 1 base, with 5 bases of the junction left unmatched. DNA for the CDR3: TGTGCCAGCTCACCCGGTGACAGGGAGAACACTGAAGCTTTCTTT. Its translation is CASSPGDRENTEAFF.

V usage is TRBV6-1 and J usage is TRBJ1-2, with 9 bases identical to TRBD1. J lost 2 bases, V lost 3 bases, and 4 bases had no gene match. Germline CDR1 is MNHNS and CDR2 is SASEGT. The CDR3 totals 15 residues. The CDR3 is CASSDDRGSNYGYTF. The CDR3 nucleotides are TGTGCCAGCAGTGATGACAGGGGGTCGAACTATGGCTACACCTTC.

CDR3 region: CASSYGLRNYGYTF. Here the CDR3 DNA reads TGTGCCAGCAGTTACGGCCTGAGGAACTATGGCTACACCTTC. V usage is TRBV6-6 and J usage is TRBJ1-2; D is unresolved. Germline assignment: CDR1 MNHNY and CDR2 SVGAGI (reference sequence). With 2 bases removed from V and 2 bases from J, the gap between germline ends came to 9 bases. The CDR3 has 14 residues.

The V gene is TRBV19, the J gene TRBJ2-1, with TRBD1 matching 9 bases. V gave up 3 bases and J gave up 6 bases; unmatched junction bases: 6. This CDR3 has 15 residues. Germline V CDR1 and CDR2: LNHDA, SQIVND (reference sequence). The CDR3 is CASSMGTGLGNEQFF. The CDR3 DNA follows: TGTGCCAGTAGTATGGGGACAGGGCTGGGCAATGAGCAGTTCTTC.

The chain combines TRBV19 with TRBJ1-3, with a possible D match to TRBD1 (5 bases). The CDR3 has 13 amino acids. Looked up from germline, CDR1 is LNHDA and CDR2 is SQIVND (reference sequence). V was trimmed by 9 bases and J by 1 base, leaving 10 bases between them. The DNA of the CDR3 is TGTGCCAGCGAAGACAGTTCTGGAAACACCATATATTTT. Its protein is CASEDSSGNTIYF.

The V gene is TRBV19, the J gene TRBJ1-1, with D possibly matching TRBD1 (6 bases). The CDR3 is 15 amino acids. V lost 7 bases to trimming and J lost 1 base, with 16 bases between them. Germline V gene sequence: CDR1 LNHDA, CDR2 SQIVND (reference sequence). The CDR3 reads CASTNSGTRNTEAFF. The CDR3 DNA sequence: TGTGCCAGTACCAACTCCGGGACACGGAACACTGAAGCTTTCTTT.

This clone has a single count. The chain uses TRBV5-1 and TRBJ2-1, with D tentatively TRBD1 (6 bases). The CDR3 covers 16 residues. The V gene's germline CDR1 is SGHRS and CDR2 YFSETQ. V dropped 7 bases and J dropped 2 bases, with 19 bases sitting between them. Written as DNA, the CDR3 is TGCGCCAGCCTTCTTCCTACAGGGTTTGCCTACAATGAGCAGTTCTTC. It specifies CASLLPTGFAYNEQFF.

This clone is a singleton in its sample. V usage is TRBV7-9 and J usage is TRBJ1-5; 8 bases are a match to TRBD1. Looked up from germline, CDR1 is SEHNR and CDR2 is FQNEAQ (reference sequence). V was pared by 4 bases and J by 4 bases, with 6 bases of the junction left unmatched. The CDR3 has 15 residues. The CDR3 region is CASSSGTGRNQPQHF. The CDR3 DNA reads TGTGCCAGCAGCTCCGGGACAGGCCGTAATCAGCCCCAGCATTTT.